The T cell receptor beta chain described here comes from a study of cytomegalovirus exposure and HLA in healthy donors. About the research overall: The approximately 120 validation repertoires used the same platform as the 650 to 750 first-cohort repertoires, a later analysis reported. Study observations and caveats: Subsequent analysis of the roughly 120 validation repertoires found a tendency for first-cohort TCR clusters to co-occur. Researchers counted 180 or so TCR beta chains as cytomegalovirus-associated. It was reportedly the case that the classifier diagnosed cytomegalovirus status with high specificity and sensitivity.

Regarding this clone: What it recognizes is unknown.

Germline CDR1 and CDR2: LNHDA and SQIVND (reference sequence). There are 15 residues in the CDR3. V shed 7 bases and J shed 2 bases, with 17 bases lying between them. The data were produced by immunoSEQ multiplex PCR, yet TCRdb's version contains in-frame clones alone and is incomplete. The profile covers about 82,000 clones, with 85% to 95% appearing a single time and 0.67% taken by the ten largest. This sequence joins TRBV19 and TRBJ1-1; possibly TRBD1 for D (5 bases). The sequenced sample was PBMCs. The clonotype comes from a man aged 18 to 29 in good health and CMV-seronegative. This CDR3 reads CASKTPRQGNTEAFF. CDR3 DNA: TGTGCCAGTAAGACCCCACGGCAGGGAAACACTGAAGCTTTCTTT.